A single T cell receptor beta chain is shown here with its context. Its matching antigen is unknown. This entry belongs to a study of shared clonotypes between healthy human individuals. On the study more broadly: CD4 naive and CD4 memory each took three plates per donor, while CD8 naive took two and CD8 memory one.

The CDR3 has 14 amino acids. V shed 2 bases and J 3 bases; nucleotides not matched to a gene: 4. In germline, CDR1 is MNHEY, CDR2 SMNVEV (reference sequence). Study-wide results and limits: Limited genetic and exposure-history diversity came from having few donors.

Deep was the level used in running the assay. The genomic DNA of each subset was split evenly across several immunoSEQ plates. Using immunoSEQ multiplex PCR, the repertoire was profiled, and TCRdb retains in-frame clones only, with some absent. The sample lists roughly 2.5 million clones, approximately 90% occurring once. This receptor was taken from a man aged 18-30 years in good health. The sample comprised naive CD4+ T cells sorted from blood. Subset here: CD45RA+ positively selected. The chain uses TRBV27 and TRBJ2-7; 7 positions agree with TRBD1. In DNA form, the CDR3 reads TGTGCCAGCAGTTTAGAGGGGGCGAGCTACGAGCAGTACTTC. Protein sequence: CASSLEGASYEQYF.